The 32 T cell receptor beta chains below were found in one sample sequenced in a study of blood T cells in healthy people across ages. PCR was performed a second time for about 6 to 12 cycles using a sample-barcoded 5' primer and a J-beta primer mix. TCRdb used MiXCR to reprocess the 5' RACE reads, holding one entry per CDR3 protein. This sample has 1.5 million or so distinct CDR3 sequences, with around 40% found just once. Source material: blood. These receptors all stem from a woman aged 18-35 years in good health.

This rearrangement joins TRBV3-1 to TRBJ2-5; D not resolved. Germline V lookup: CDR1 LGHDT, CDR2 YNNKEL (reference sequence). The CDR3 is 14 amino acids. Trimming took off 0 bases at V and 0 bases at J, with 5 bases between the two ends. CDR3 sequence: CASSQEVYQETQYF. CDR3 nucleotides: TGTGCCAGCAGCCAAGAGGTGTACCAAGAGACCCAGTACTTC.

The genes are TRBV20-1 and TRBJ1-2; D may be TRBD1 (5 bases). The CDR3 runs 16 residues. The V end lost 0 bases, the J end lost 7 bases, and 21 bases lay between the germline ends. The germline CDR1 and CDR2 sequences are DFQATT and SNEGSKA (reference sequence). The CDR3 loop reads CSARDERAGYVGGYTF. CDR3 nucleotide sequence: TGCAGTGCTAGAGACGAGAGGGCAGGGTATGTTGGTGGCTACACCTTC.

The chain employs TRBV6-5 and TRBJ1-2, with 7 positions matching TRBD1. Looked up from germline, CDR1 is MNHEY and CDR2 is SVGAGI. J lost 8 bases, V lost 6 bases, and 9 bases had no gene match. The CDR3 extends over 13 amino acids. For the CDR3, the DNA is TGTGCCAGCAGGGCACGCAGGGGGGGCGGCTACACCTTC. Protein product: CASRARRGGGYTF.

This rearrangement joins TRBV3-1 to TRBJ2-1; 12 positions match TRBD2. Looked up from germline, CDR1 is LGHDT and CDR2 is YNNKEL (reference sequence). The CDR3 loop spans 16 amino acids. V gave up 0 bases and J gave up 7 bases; unmatched junction bases: 4. CDR3 coding DNA: TGTGCCAGCAGCCAAGATATTCTAGCGGGGGGGAATGAGCAGTTCTTC. Its protein product is CASSQDILAGGNEQFF.

The chain joins TRBV4-3 to TRBJ2-2, with 7 positions matching TRBD1. The CDR3 consists of 16 residues. Germline V gene data show CDR1 as LGHNA and CDR2 as YSLEER. Trimming at V came to 0 bases and at J to 4 bases, leaving 5 bases not matched to a gene. CDR3 nucleotides: TGCGCCAGCAGCCAAGATCGGCACAGGGGCACCGGGGAGCTGTTTTTT. Amino acid sequence: CASSQDRHRGTGELFF.

The sample holds a few counts of this clonotype. The chain is built from TRBV5-1 and TRBJ1-2, with D unclear. Germline CDR1 reads SGHRS; CDR2 reads YFSETQ. The CDR3 is 14 residues long. Trimming left V 0 bases short and J 5 bases short, with 11 bases between. The CDR3 DNA reads as TGCGCCAGCAGCTTGGAGTGGTCAGCGTATGGCTACACCTTC. It codes for CASSLEWSAYGYTF.

Here the CDR3 DNA reads TGCAGCACACTACAGGGAGACGGGGGTTACACCTTC. Translating it yields CSTLQGDGGYTF. V gene TRBV29-1 combines with J gene TRBJ1-2; D possibly corresponds to TRBD1 (6 bases). Germline V lookup: CDR1 SQVTM, CDR2 ANQGSEA. Trimming removed 8 bases at V and 11 bases at J, with 21 bases between. There are 12 residues in the CDR3.

V gene TRBV29-1 combines with J gene TRBJ1-2, with D hard to call. The CDR3 is 9 amino acids. Trimming took off 7 bases at V and 8 bases at J, with 8 bases between the two ends. In germline, CDR1 is SQVTM, CDR2 ANQGSEA. The CDR3 is CSEDGGYTF. Here the CDR3 DNA reads TGCAGCGAGGACGGGGGCTACACCTTC.

To note about this clonotype: At one of its ends the junction is not consistent with the germline gene, which may arise from a read error. This chain links TRBV4-1 with TRBJ2-1, with D perhaps matching TRBD2 (6 bases). Looked up from germline, CDR1 is MGHRA and CDR2 is YSYEKL. The CDR3 has 15 amino acids. This CDR3 is CASSGGVASYNEQFF. CDR3 bases: TGCGCCAGCAGCGGCGGGGTCGCCTCCTACAATGAACAGTTCTTC.

The chain carries TRBV7-9 and TRBJ1-5; D ambiguous. V was pared by 7 bases and J by 0 bases, with 10 bases between. This CDR3 spans 14 amino acids. Germline values: CDR1 SEHNR, CDR2 FQNEAQ (reference sequence). This chain's CDR3 is CASNSTTSNQPQHF. DNA for the CDR3: TGTGCCAGCAACTCGACAACTAGCAATCAGCCCCAGCATTTT.

The gene calls are TRBV4-3 and TRBJ1-6; D is unresolved. The CDR3 has 19 residues. V was clipped by 1 base and J by 1 base, with 17 bases between them. Germline V lookup: CDR1 LGHNA, CDR2 YSLEER. CDR3 bases: TGCGCCAGCAGCCAAGCTAGGCTTGGAGGGATGTCCTATAATTCACCCCTCCACTTT. Its translation is CASSQARLGGMSYNSPLHF.

The chain recombines TRBV9 with TRBJ2-1, with 13 bases identical to TRBD2. This CDR3 has 20 residues. The V segment lost 3 bases and the J segment 0 bases; nucleotides outside the gene matches: 12. Germline V gene data show CDR1 as SGDLS and CDR2 as YYNGEE. CDR3 sequence: CASSAESGLAGPRSYNEQFF. CDR3 DNA: TGTGCCAGCAGCGCAGAGTCGGGACTAGCGGGACCCCGCTCCTACAATGAGCAGTTCTTC.

This clonotype has just one count. The V and J genes are TRBV28 and TRBJ2-7; 9 nucleotides line up with TRBD1. Germline V gene lookup returns CDR1 MDHEN and CDR2 SYDVKM. The CDR3 runs to 17 residues. V lost 4 bases and J lost 6; bases outside the gene matches: 16. The CDR3 reads CASSSLQTGTGNLEQYF. The CDR3 DNA reads as TGTGCCAGCAGTTCCCTTCAAACCGGGACAGGGAATCTCGAGCAGTACTTC.

This clonotype appeared once. Written as DNA, the CDR3 is TGTGCCAGCAGCCTCCGGGACAGCCATGGCTACACCTTC. Translated, it gives CASSLRDSHGYTF. V is TRBV3-1 and J is TRBJ1-2, with 7 bases lining up with TRBD1. CDR3 length: 13 amino acids. Germline V lookup: CDR1 LGHDT, CDR2 YNNKEL (reference sequence). J lost 6 bases, V lost 4 bases, and 5 bases had no gene match.

This clonotype has a single count. Mismatch with germline at one junction end may stem from a read error. This chain joins TRBV28 and TRBJ2-7; D is ambiguous. The CDR3 length is 13 residues. Germline CDR1 and CDR2: MDHEN and SYDVKM. The CDR3 sequence is CASSLLGSYGQYF. The CDR3 DNA is TGTGCCAGCAGTTTACTTGGCTCCTACGGGCAGTACTTC.

This clonotype was counted a few times. This sequence joins TRBV4-1 and TRBJ2-1; D is unclear. CDR1 is MGHRA and CDR2 is YSYEKL in the germline V gene. The CDR3 runs 12 residues. V lost 0 bases to trimming and J lost 13 bases, with 10 bases between them. Here the CDR3 DNA reads TGCGCCAGCAGCCAAGATGGGGTGACACAGTTCTTC. Its protein product is CASSQDGVTQFF.

The chain carries TRBV29-1 and TRBJ1-2, with D unresolved. This CDR3 is 9 amino acids long. Germline V gives CDR1 SQVTM, CDR2 ANQGSEA. V was shortened by 5 bases and J by 8 bases, with 6 bases between the two germline ends. The CDR3 DNA sequence: TGCAGCGTTTCCGAGGGCTACACCTTC. Its translation: CSVSEGYTF. The full variable domain, its missing parts supplied by reference TRBV29-1 and TRBJ1-2, is SAVISQKPSRDICQRGTSLTIQCQVDSQVTMMFWYRQQPGQSLTLIATANQGSEATYESGFVIDKFPISRPNLTFSTLTVSNMSPEDSSIYLCSVSEGYTFGSGTRLTVV.

This clonotype was observed a handful of times. V usage is TRBV12-3 or TRBV12-4 and J usage is TRBJ2-5; D is possibly TRBD2 (6 bases). CDR3 length: 14 residues. Trimming shortened V by 4 bases and J by 11 bases, and 20 bases separated the two germline ends. This chain's CDR3 is CASSSRGTRWEQYF. Written as DNA, the CDR3 is TGTGCCAGCAGTTCTCGCGGGACCCGTTGGGAGCAGTACTTC.

J is TRBJ2-1 and V is TRBV2; tentatively, D is TRBD2 (6 bases). Germline-derived CDR1 and CDR2 are SNHLY and FYNNEI. The CDR3 has 11 amino acids. Trimming left V 11 bases short and J 5 bases short, with 10 bases between. The CDR3 reads CACRENNEQFF. The CDR3 region has the DNA TGTGCCTGCCGGGAGAACAATGAGCAGTTCTTC.

This clonotype was observed a few times. The rearrangement links TRBV20-1 to TRBJ2-2; 8 nucleotides match TRBD1. This CDR3 comprises 13 residues. In germline, CDR1 is DFQATT, CDR2 SNEGSKA (reference sequence). V shed 1 base, J shed 7 bases, and the junction held 2 bases outside the gene matches. DNA for the CDR3: TGCAGTGCTAGAGGGACAGGGATCGGGGAGCTGTTTTTT. It is translated as CSARGTGIGELFF.

This clonotype was seen a handful of times. This sequence joins TRBV28 and TRBJ1-1; TRBD1 might be the D (6 bases). This CDR3 region has 12 residues. V dropped 3 bases and J dropped 11 bases, with 13 bases sitting between them. The germline CDR1 and CDR2 sequences are MDHEN and SYDVKM. The CDR3: CASSLGQGRAFF. CDR3 DNA: TGTGCCAGCAGTTTGGGGCAGGGGCGGGCTTTCTTT. The full variable domain, with the rest looked up from reference TRBV28 and TRBJ1-1, is DVKVTQSSRYLVKRTGEKVFLECVQDMDHENMFWYRQDPGLGLRLIYFSYDVKMKEKGDIPEGYSVSREKKERFSLILESASTNQTSMYLCASSLGQGRAFFGQGTRLTVV.

This clonotype was counted between two and nine times. This chain joins TRBV20-1 and TRBJ1-6; D may be TRBD1 (6 bases). The germline V gene encodes CDR1 DFQATT and CDR2 SNEGSKA (reference sequence). The CDR3 is 15 amino acids. V was clipped by 1 base and J by 5 bases, with 12 bases between them. CDR3 DNA sequence: TGCAGTGCTAGAGTTCCGGGACAAAATAATTCACCCCTCCACTTT. Encoded protein: CSARVPGQNNSPLHF.

V is TRBV10-3 and J is TRBJ1-4; D uncertain. The CDR3 sequence is 13 residues long. The germline V and J ends were trimmed by 0 bases and 8 bases, with 7 bases remaining between them. The germline V gene has CDR1 ENHRY and CDR2 SYGVKD. The DNA for the CDR3 is TGTGCCATCAGTGAGTCGTCATGGGAAAAACTGTTTTTT. It is translated as CAISESSWEKLFF.

This clonotype was counted only a few times. The gene calls are TRBV25-1 and TRBJ2-1; no clear D gene. Germline assignment: CDR1 MGHDK and CDR2 SYGVNS. V was pared by 4 bases and J by 9 bases, with 7 bases between. The length of the CDR3 is 11 residues. For the CDR3, the DNA is TGTGCCAGCAGTGTAGTAATTGAGCAGTTCTTC. Residues: CASSVVIEQFF.

The chain uses TRBV6-1 and TRBJ1-5, with 7 bases that match TRBD1. The V segment lost 3 bases and the J segment 7 bases; nucleotides outside the gene matches: 6. There are 14 residues in the CDR3. Germline CDR1 and CDR2: MNHNS and SASEGT. The DNA for the CDR3 is TGTGCCAGCAGTGACCAGGGGGGTGAGCAGCCCCAGCATTTT. It specifies CASSDQGGEQPQHF.

This clonotype showed up just a few times. The chain recombines TRBV9 with TRBJ1-4; D remains ambiguous. The V end lost 5 bases, the J end lost 0 bases, and 5 bases lay between the germline ends. The CDR3 totals 13 residues. Germline V CDR1 and CDR2: SGDLS, YYNGEE. CDR3 sequence reads: CASRAATNEKLFF. The CDR3 nucleotides read TGTGCCAGCAGGGCGGCAACTAATGAAAAACTGTTTTTT.

Turning to this clonotype: Mismatch with germline at one junction end may stem from a read error. This sequence joins TRBV7-2 and TRBJ2-1; TRBD1 is a possible D gene (6 bases). CDR3 length equals 15 residues. In germline, CDR1 is SGHTA, CDR2 FQGNSA. CDR3 residues: CAISPLGQGYHEQFF. The CDR3 coding sequence is TGTGCCATCAGCCCCCTGGGACAAGGATACCATGAGCAGTTCTTC.

This clonotype appeared a few times. The rearrangement joins TRBV2 to TRBJ1-6; unclear D gene. Germline V gene data show CDR1 as SNHLY and CDR2 as FYNNEI. CDR3 length equals 14 residues. Trimming took off 4 bases at V and 5 bases at J, with 9 bases between the two ends. CDR3 bases: TGTGCCAGCAGTGCGCTGGGCGATAATTCACCCCTCCACTTT. Its protein is CASSALGDNSPLHF.

The genes are TRBV28 and TRBJ2-1, with D perhaps matching TRBD1 or TRBD2 (5 bases each). Germline loops: CDR1 MDHEN, CDR2 SYDVKM. Trimming removed 4 bases from V and 10 bases from J, with 23 bases in between. This CDR3 has 16 residues. The CDR3 DNA reads TGTGCCAGCAGTTCCCCAGAGGGGCGGGTCTCCTACGAGCAGTTCTTC. This sequence encodes CASSSPEGRVSYEQFF.

This clonotype was recorded a few times. The chain employs TRBV9 and TRBJ2-7, with D maybe TRBD1 (5 bases). This CDR3 is built from 15 residues. The V end was cut by 0 bases, the J end by 2 bases, with 12 bases between. The germline CDR1 and CDR2 sequences are SGDLS and YYNGEE. DNA of the CDR3: TGTGCCAGCAGCGTAGGTACGGACATTCCCTACGAGCAGTACTTC. This translates into CASSVGTDIPYEQYF.

The rearrangement uses TRBV15 and TRBJ2-7; 7 nucleotides agree with TRBD1. CDR1 and CDR2 from the germline V gene are LNHNV and YYDKDF (reference sequence). This CDR3 spans 13 amino acids. With 6 bases clipped from V and 2 bases from J, the junction kept 4 bases outside the gene matches. The CDR3 here is CATRKDRTYEQYF. The CDR3 DNA follows: TGTGCCACCAGAAAGGACAGGACCTACGAGCAGTACTTC. Together with reference TRBV15 and TRBJ2-7, the CDR3 gives the full variable domain: DAMVIQNPRYQVTQFGKPVTLSCSQTLNHNVMYWYQQKSSQAPKLLFHYYDKDFNNEADTPDNFQSRRPNTSFCFLDIRSPGLGDTAMYLCATRKDRTYEQYFGPGTRLTVT.

Points on this clonotype: At one end the junction does not follow the germline gene, possibly because of a read error. The V call is TRBV24-1, the J call TRBJ2-1; the D gene is possibly TRBD2 (5 bases). The germline CDR1 and CDR2 sequences are KGHDR and SFDVKD. The CDR3 length is 14 residues. The CDR3 is CATSVRGSYNGQFF. Written as DNA, the CDR3 is TGTGCCACCAGTGTCCGGGGTTCCTACAATGGGCAGTTCTTC.